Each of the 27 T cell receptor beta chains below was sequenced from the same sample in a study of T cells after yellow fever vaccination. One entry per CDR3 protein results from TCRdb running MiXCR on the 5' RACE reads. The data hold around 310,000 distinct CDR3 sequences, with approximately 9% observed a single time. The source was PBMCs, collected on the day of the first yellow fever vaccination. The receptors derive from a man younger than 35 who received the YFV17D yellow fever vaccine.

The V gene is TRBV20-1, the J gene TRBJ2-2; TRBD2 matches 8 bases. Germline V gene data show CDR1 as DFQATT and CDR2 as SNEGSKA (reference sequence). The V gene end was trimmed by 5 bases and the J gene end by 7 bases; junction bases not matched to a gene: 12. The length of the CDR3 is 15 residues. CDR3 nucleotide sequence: TGCAGTGCTTCAGGACTAGCTTCAAGTCACGGGGAGCTGTTTTTT. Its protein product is CSASGLASSHGELFF.

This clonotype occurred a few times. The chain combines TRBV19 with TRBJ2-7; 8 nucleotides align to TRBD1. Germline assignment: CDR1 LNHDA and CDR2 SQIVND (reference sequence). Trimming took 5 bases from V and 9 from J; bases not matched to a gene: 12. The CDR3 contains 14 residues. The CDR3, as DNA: TGTGCCAGTAGTGCGGGGACAGGAAGTACGAGGCAGTACTTC. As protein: CASSAGTGSTRQYF.

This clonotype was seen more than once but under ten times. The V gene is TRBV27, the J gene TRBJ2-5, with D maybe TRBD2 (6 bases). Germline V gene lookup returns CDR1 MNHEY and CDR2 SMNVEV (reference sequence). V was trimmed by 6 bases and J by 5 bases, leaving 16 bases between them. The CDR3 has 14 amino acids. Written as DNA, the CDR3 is TGTGCCAGCAGCGAGGGACTGTATGGTGAGACCCAGTACTTC. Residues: CASSEGLYGETQYF.

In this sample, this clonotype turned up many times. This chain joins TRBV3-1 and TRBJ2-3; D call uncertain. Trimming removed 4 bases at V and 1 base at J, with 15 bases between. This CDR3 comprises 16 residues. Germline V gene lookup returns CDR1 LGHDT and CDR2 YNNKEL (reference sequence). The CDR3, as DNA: TGTGCCAGCAGCCCCCAACCTCTAGTCCGCACAGATACGCAGTATTTT. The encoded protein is CASSPQPLVRTDTQYF.

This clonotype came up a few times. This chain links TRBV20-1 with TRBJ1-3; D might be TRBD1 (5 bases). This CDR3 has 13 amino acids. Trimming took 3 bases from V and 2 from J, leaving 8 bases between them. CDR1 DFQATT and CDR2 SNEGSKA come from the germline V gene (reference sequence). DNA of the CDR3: TGCAGTGCTAGTGGGGGGGCTGGAAACACCATATATTTT. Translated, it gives CSASGGAGNTIYF.

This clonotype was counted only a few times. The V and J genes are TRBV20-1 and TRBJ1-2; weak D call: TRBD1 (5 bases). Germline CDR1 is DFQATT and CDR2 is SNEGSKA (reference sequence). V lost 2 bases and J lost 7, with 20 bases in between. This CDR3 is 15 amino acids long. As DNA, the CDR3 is TGCAGTGCTAGATCTAATACCGGGACGGCCGCTGGCTACACCTTC. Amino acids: CSARSNTGTAAGYTF.

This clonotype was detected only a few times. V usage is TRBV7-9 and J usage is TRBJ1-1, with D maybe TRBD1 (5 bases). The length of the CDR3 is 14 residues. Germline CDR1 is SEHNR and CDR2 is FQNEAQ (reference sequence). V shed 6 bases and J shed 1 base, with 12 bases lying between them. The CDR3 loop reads CASRKDGQNTEAFF. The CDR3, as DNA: TGTGCCAGCAGGAAGGACGGACAGAACACTGAAGCTTTCTTT.

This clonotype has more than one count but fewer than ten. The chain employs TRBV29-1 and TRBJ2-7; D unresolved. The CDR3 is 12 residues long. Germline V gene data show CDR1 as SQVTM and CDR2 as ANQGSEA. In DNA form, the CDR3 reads TGCAGCCTTGACCCATTAGACTACGAGCAGTACGTC. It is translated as CSLDPLDYEQYV.

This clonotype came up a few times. Here the CDR3 DNA reads TGTGCCAGCAGTTTCCGTCTGGGGGAGGAGACCCAGTACTTC. Residues: CASSFRLGEETQYF. V usage is TRBV6-2 or TRBV6-3 and J usage is TRBJ2-5; D might be TRBD1 or TRBD2, each matching 5 bases. Per the germline V gene, CDR1 is MNHEY and CDR2 is SVGEGT. V lost 4 bases and J 5 bases, leaving 14 bases between the germline ends. The CDR3 spans 14 residues.

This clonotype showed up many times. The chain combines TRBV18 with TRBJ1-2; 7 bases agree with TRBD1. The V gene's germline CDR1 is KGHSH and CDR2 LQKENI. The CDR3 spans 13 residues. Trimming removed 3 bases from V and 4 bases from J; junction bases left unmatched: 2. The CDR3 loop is CASSPDRVYGYTF. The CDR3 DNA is TGTGCCAGCTCACCCGACAGGGTCTATGGCTACACCTTC.

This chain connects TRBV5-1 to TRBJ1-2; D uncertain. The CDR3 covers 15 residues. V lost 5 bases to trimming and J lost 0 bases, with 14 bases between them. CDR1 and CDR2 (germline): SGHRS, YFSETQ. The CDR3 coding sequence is TGCGCCAGCAGGTGGAGAGACACCTCTAACTATGGCTACACCTTC. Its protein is CASRWRDTSNYGYTF.

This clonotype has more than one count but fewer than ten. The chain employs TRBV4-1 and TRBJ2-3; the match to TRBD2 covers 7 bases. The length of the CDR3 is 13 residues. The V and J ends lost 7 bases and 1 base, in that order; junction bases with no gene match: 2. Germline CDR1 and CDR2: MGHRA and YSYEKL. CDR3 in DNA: TGCGCCAGCAAGGCGGGGGGCACAGATACGCAGTATTTT. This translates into CASKAGGTDTQYF.

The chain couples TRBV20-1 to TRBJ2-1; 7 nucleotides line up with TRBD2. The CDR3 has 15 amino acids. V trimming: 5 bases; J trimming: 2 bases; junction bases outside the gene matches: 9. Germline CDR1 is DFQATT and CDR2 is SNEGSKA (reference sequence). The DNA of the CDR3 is TGCAGTGCTGGGGCTAGCGGAAATACCTACAATGAGCAGTTCTTC. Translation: CSAGASGNTYNEQFF.

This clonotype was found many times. CDR3 coding DNA: TGCAGTGCTAGACCGACAGGGCAGCCCCAGCATTTT. It yields the protein CSARPTGQPQHF. This chain uses TRBV20-1 with TRBJ1-5; 7 bases agree with TRBD1. The CDR3 spans 12 residues. The ends lost 2 bases at V and 7 bases at J; junction bases unmatched: 2. CDR1 DFQATT and CDR2 SNEGSKA come from the germline V gene (reference sequence).

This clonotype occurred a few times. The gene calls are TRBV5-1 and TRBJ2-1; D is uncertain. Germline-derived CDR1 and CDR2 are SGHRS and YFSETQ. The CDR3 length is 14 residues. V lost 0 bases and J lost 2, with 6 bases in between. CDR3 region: CASSLDPAYNEQFF. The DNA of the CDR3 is TGCGCCAGCAGCTTGGATCCAGCCTACAATGAGCAGTTCTTC.

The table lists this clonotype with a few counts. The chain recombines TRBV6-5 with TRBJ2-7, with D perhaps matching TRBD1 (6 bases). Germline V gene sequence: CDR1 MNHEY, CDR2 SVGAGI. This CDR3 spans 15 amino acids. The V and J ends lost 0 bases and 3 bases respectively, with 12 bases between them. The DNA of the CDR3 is TGTGCCAGCAGTTACTCTGGGACAACCATCTACGAGCAGTACTTC. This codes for CASSYSGTTIYEQYF.

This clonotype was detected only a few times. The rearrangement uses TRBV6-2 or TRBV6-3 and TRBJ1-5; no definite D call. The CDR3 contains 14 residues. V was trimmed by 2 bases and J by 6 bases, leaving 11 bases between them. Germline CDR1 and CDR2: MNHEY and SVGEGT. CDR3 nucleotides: TGTGCCAGCAGTTACACCCGTTCCGTTCAGCCCCAGCATTTT. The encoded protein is CASSYTRSVQPQHF.

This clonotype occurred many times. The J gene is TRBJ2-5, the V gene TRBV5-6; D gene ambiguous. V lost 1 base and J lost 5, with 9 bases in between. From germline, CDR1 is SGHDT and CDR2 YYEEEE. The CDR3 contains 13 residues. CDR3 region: CASSLLIWETQYF. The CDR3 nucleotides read TGTGCCAGCAGCTTGCTTATCTGGGAGACCCAGTACTTC.

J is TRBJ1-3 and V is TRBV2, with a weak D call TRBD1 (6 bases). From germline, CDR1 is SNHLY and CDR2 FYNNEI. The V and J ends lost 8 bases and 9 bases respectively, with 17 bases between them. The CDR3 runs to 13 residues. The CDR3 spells CASLSSGETTIYF. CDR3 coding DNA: TGTGCCAGCTTGTCTTCAGGGGAAACCACCATATATTTT. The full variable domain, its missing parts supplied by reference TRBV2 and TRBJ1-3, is EPEVTQTPSHQVTQMGQEVILRCVPISNHLYFYWYRQILGQKVEFLVSFYNNEISEKSEIFDDQFSVERPDGSNFTLKIRSTKLEDSAMYFCASLSSGETTIYFGEGSWLTVV.

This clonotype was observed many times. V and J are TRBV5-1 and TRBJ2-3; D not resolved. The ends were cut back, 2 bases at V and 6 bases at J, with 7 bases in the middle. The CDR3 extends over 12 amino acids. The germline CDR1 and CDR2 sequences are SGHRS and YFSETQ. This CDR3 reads CASSLEHDTQYF. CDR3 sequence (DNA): TGCGCCAGCAGCTTAGAGCACGATACGCAGTATTTT.

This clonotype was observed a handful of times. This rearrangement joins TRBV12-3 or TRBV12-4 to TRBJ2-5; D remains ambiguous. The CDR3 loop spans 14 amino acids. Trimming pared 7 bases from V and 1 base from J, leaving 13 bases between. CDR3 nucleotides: TGTGCCAGCACCGTTGGGTCCCTCCAAGAGACCCAGTACTTC. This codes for CASTVGSLQETQYF.

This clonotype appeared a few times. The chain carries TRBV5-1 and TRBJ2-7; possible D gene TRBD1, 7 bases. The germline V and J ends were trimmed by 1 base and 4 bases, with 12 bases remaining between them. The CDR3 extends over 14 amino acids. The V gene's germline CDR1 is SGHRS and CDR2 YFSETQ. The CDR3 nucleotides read TGCGCCAGCAGCTTGTCTCCAGGGGGGTACGAGCAGTACGTC. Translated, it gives CASSLSPGGYEQYV.

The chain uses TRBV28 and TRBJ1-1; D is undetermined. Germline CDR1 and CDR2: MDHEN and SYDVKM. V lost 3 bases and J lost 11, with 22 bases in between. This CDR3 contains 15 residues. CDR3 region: CASSFGLEGLGRAFF. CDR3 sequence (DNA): TGTGCCAGCAGTTTCGGGCTTGAAGGGCTCGGGCGGGCTTTCTTT.

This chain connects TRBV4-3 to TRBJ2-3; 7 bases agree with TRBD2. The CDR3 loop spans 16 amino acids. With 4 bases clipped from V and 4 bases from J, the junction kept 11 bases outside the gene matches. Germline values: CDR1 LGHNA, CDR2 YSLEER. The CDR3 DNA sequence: TGCGCCAGCAGCCGAGGACTAGTAAATCAGGCAGATACGCAGTATTTT. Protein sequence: CASSRGLVNQADTQYF.

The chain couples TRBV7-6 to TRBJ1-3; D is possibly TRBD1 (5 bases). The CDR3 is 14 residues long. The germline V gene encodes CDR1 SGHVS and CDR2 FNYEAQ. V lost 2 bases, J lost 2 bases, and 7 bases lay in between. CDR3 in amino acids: CASSLLGAGNTIYF. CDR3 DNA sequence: TGTGCCAGCAGCTTACTAGGGGCTGGAAACACCATATATTTT.

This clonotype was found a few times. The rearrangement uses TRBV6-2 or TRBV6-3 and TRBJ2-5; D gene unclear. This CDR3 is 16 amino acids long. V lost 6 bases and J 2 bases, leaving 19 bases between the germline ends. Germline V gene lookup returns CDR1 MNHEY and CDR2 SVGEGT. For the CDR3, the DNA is TGTGCCAGCAGCCACTACGCCCCTACCGTACAAGAGACCCAGTACTTC. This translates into CASSHYAPTVQETQYF.

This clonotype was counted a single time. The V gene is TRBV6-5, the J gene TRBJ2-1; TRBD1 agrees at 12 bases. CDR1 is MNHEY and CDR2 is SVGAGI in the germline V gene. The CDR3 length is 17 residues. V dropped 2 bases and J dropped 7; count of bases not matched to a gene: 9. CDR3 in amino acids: CASSYLMGQGARNEQFF. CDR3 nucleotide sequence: TGTGCCAGCAGTTACCTAATGGGACAGGGGGCTCGTAATGAGCAGTTCTTC.